This record looks at one T cell receptor (beta chain) sequence and its context. This sample was taken from a study of shared clonotypes between healthy human individuals. V lost 5 bases and J lost 2; bases outside the gene matches: 10. In germline, CDR1 is MDHEN, CDR2 SYDVKM. CDR3 length: 16 residues. The table came from immunoSEQ multiplex PCR; TCRdb's copy has only in-frame clones and leaves some out. This table holds around 990,000 clones, 60% to 85% found once. The material sequenced was memory CD4+ T cells from PBMCs. Sample subset: CD45RA-negative fraction. The chain couples TRBV28 to TRBJ2-5; 8 bases agree with TRBD1. The TCR comes from a man between 18 and 29 years old in good health. Some clones in this sample may be carry-over from other donors' samples. CDR3 residues: CASSRTFRTGQETQYF. The CDR3 nucleotides are TGTGCCAGCAGTCGGACCTTCAGGACAGGGCAAGAGACCCAGTACTTC.